A selection of T cell receptor beta chains follows, all from one sample in a study of T cell responses to AZD1222 COVID-19 vaccine. Profiled with immunoSEQ multiplex PCR; TCRdb holds only in-frame clones, not every one. The table shows under 130,000 clones, with around 94% occurring only once. This sample comprised peripheral blood, obtained on day 0 of AZD1222 vaccination. These receptor sequences come from an adult in good health. CDR3s include the opening cysteine and the closing phenylalanine or tryptophan. D genes are given only for firm matches. The size entry is marked missing in some rows and otherwise reads once, few, many or a size class.

d_call j_call v_call clone_size cdr3_aa cdr3_nt
TRBD1 TRBJ1-5 TRBV2 . CASRTGGAGNQPQHF TGTGCCAGCAGGACAGGGGGCGCAGGTAATCAGCCCCAGCATTTT
TRBD1 TRBJ1-5 TRBV19 . CASSKGGQGAQPQHF TGTGCCAGTAGTAAAGGTGGACAGGGCGCTCAGCCCCAGCATTTT
. TRBJ1-2 TRBV20-1 . CSASGQFTNYGYTF TGCAGTGCTAGTGGACAATTCACTAACTATGGCTACACCTTC
. TRBJ1-1 TRBV7-2 . CASSPRSGMNTEAFF TGTGCCAGCAGCCCAAGGTCAGGCATGAACACTGAAGCTTTCTTT
TRBD1 TRBJ1-4 TRBV6-5 . CAIRDRVNEKLFF TGTGCCATCCGGGACAGGGTTAATGAAAAACTGTTTTTT
. TRBJ1-6 TRBV7-9 . CASSPGFRSYNSPLHF TGTGCCAGCAGCCCAGGGTTCCGCTCCTATAATTCACCCCTCCACTTT
. TRBJ1-5 TRBV7-9 . CASSLLYSNQPQHF TGTGCCAGCAGCTTATTGTATAGCAATCAGCCCCAGCATTTT
. TRBJ1-1 TRBV6-6 . CASSAGGGISTEAFF TGTGCCAGCAGCGCCGGGGGAGGGATCAGTACTGAAGCTTTCTTT
. TRBJ2-6 TRBV7-9 few CASSVTESKSGANVLTF TGTGCCAGCAGCGTGACAGAATCCAAGTCTGGGGCCAACGTCCTGACTTTC
. TRBJ1-5 TRBV7-9 . CASSHLDQPQHF TGTGCCAGCAGCCACCTGGATCAGCCCCAGCATTTT
. TRBJ1-1 TRBV9 . CASSVAKDLTGTEAFF TGTGCCAGCAGCGTAGCTAAAGACTTAACAGGGACTGAAGCTTTCTTT
. TRBJ2-3 TRBV2 . CASSVLGGGGVDTQYF TGTGCCAGCAGTGTCTTGGGGGGAGGGGGAGTGGATACGCAGTATTTT
TRBD1 TRBJ1-4 TRBV19 once CASSDRGWEKLFF TGTGCCAGTAGCGACAGGGGTTGGGAAAAACTGTTTTTT
. TRBJ1-1 TRBV29-1 . CSVESRTEAFF TGCAGCGTTGAGTCCAGGACTGAAGCTTTCTTT
. TRBJ1-2 TRBV2 few CASSEVRTAYGYTF TGTGCCAGCAGTGAAGTGCGGACAGCCTATGGCTACACCTTC
. TRBJ2-3 TRBV7-9 few CASSLGLYTDTQYF TGTGCCAGCAGCTTAGGGTTGTATACAGATACGCAGTATTTT
. TRBJ2-2 TRBV19 . CASEVNGELFF TGTGCCAGTGAAGTTAACGGGGAGCTGTTTTTT
. TRBJ2-7 TRBV28 . CASSPGYEQYF TGTGCCAGCAGTCCGGGCTACGAGCAGTACTTC
. TRBJ2-3 TRBV28 . CASSLLLRQVDDTQYF TGTGCCAGCAGTTTATTGCTCCGGCAGGTTGATGATACGCAGTATTTT
TRBD1 TRBJ1-1 TRBV7-3 . CASSQTGGGTEAFF TGTGCCAGCAGCCAGACAGGGGGCGGCACTGAAGCTTTCTTT
. TRBJ2-1 TRBV27 . CASSLLGGAGEQFF TGTGCCAGCAGTTTATTAGGGGGAGCGGGGGAGCAGTTCTTC
TRBD1 TRBJ1-2 TRBV6-5 . CASRAPNRDRHGYTF TGTGCCAGCAGAGCTCCGAACCGGGACAGACATGGCTACACCTTC
. TRBJ1-3 TRBV6-5 . CATLADSGNTIYF TGTGCCACCTTGGCGGACTCTGGAAACACCATATATTTT
TRBD2 TRBJ2-2 TRBV7-2 . CASSSPGLADNTGELFF TGTGCCAGCAGCTCACCCGGACTAGCGGATAACACCGGGGAGCTGTTTTTT
. TRBJ2-5 TRBV29-1 . CSVEYMGETQYF TGCAGCGTTGAATATATGGGGGAGACCCAGTACTTC
. TRBJ1-2 TRBV6-6 . CASSYYRGRDYGYTF TGTGCCAGCAGTTACTATAGGGGTAGAGACTATGGCTACACCTTC
. TRBJ2-3 TRBV27 . CASSLTRENTQYF TGTGCCAGCAGTTTAACACGGGAGAATACGCAGTATTTT
TRBD1 TRBJ1-1 TRBV5-4 . CASSRWAGGVNTEAFF TGTGCCAGCAGTAGATGGGCAGGGGGAGTGAACACTGAAGCTTTCTTT
. TRBJ1-2 TRBV7-2 . CASSLQTNYGYTF TGTGCCAGCAGCTTACAGACTAACTATGGCTACACCTTC
. TRBJ1-1 TRBV29-1 once CSVVKGRYTEAFF TGCAGCGTTGTTAAGGGGAGATACACTGAAGCTTTCTTT
. TRBJ1-6 TRBV7-9 . CASSRGITGPLHF TGTGCCAGCAGCCGAGGAATCACGGGACCCCTCCACTTT
. TRBJ1-1 TRBV18 once CASSPRTLNTEAFF TGTGCCAGCTCACCGAGGACCTTAAACACTGAAGCTTTCTTT
. TRBJ1-1 TRBV11-2 . CASSLDQGLGAFF TGTGCCAGCAGCTTAGATCAGGGTCTCGGAGCTTTCTTT
. TRBJ1-2 TRBV28 . CASSSPQGKGYGYTF TGTGCCAGCAGTTCCCCTCAGGGTAAGGGCTATGGCTACACCTTC
TRBD1 TRBJ1-1 TRBV19 . CASSTGGNTEAFF TGTGCCAGTAGTACAGGGGGCAACACTGAAGCTTTCTTT
. TRBJ2-4 TRBV7-2 . CASSSQRGNIQYF TGTGCCAGCAGCTCCCAAAGGGGAAACATTCAGTACTTC
. TRBJ1-4 TRBV2 once CASRVSGGSNEKLFF TGTGCCAGCAGGGTCAGCGGGGGGTCTAATGAAAAACTGTTTTTT
. TRBJ2-2 TRBV6-2/TRBV6-3 . CASSYTGAGTGELFF TGTGCCAGCAGTTACACCGGGGCCGGAACCGGGGAGCTGTTTTTT
TRBD1 TRBJ2-7 TRBV6-6 . CAIGGTGGREQYF TGTGCCATCGGCGGGACAGGGGGACGCGAGCAGTACTTC
. TRBJ2-3 TRBV29-1 . CSAQMDPTGTDTQYF TGCAGCGCCCAAATGGATCCCACGGGGACAGATACGCAGTATTTT
TRBD2 TRBJ2-1 TRBV28 . CASSSGLAGVGSYNEQFF TGTGCCAGCAGTTCGGGACTAGCGGGAGTGGGGTCATACAATGAGCAGTTCTTC
. TRBJ1-1 TRBV11-1 . CASSSFDGPNTEAFF TGTGCCAGCAGCTCCTTTGATGGGCCGAACACTGAAGCTTTCTTT
. TRBJ1-1 TRBV4-3 . CASKGKGEYTEAFF TGCGCCAGCAAGGGGAAAGGGGAATACACTGAAGCTTTCTTT
. TRBJ1-6 TRBV28 once CASSFGSGASPLHF TGTGCCAGCAGTTTTGGGTCAGGGGCTTCACCCCTCCACTTT